This T cell receptor beta chain was sequenced for a study of blood T cell repertoires in COVID-19. Study-level background: The origin of the acute and convalescent COVID-19 samples was the United States, Italy and Spain. Sources were T cells, B-cell-depleted T cells, or PBMCs; the material itself was cDNA or gDNA.

The protocol was immunoSEQ multiplex PCR, while the TCRdb copy is restricted to in-frame clones and leaves out a portion. This table has under 100,000 clones, approximately 82% appearing once. The CDR3 has 11 amino acids. J lost 6 bases, V lost 7 bases, and 1 base had no gene match. The sequencing sample was made of peripheral blood. The chain recombines TRBV12-3 or TRBV12-4 with TRBJ1-1, with 8 bases aligning to TRBD1. The sequence was obtained from a woman aged 55 to 70 with acute or convalescent COVID-19. The CDR3 DNA reads TGTGCCAGCACGACAGGGGCTGAAGCTTTCTTT. It specifies CASTTGAEAFF.